These T cell receptor beta chains were read from a single sample in a study of Ad26.COV2.S vaccination and SARS-CoV-2 variants. The data were produced by immunoSEQ multiplex PCR, yet TCRdb's version contains in-frame clones alone and is incomplete. The sample records around 450,000 clones, 89% being singletons. Sequences were derived from peripheral blood, sampled in a trial of Ad26.COV2.S vaccine versus placebo. The receptors stem from a person aged 18-60 years who received the Ad26.COV2.S COVID-19 vaccine or a placebo. Both conserved end residues are part of each CDR3.

v_gene,j_gene,CDR3aa
TRBV5-1,TRBJ1-2,CASSFDTGRARSGTF
TRBV7-3,TRBJ1-3,CASSLDPANTIYF
TRBV5-5,TRBJ1-6,CASSTTGTGGKPLHF
TRBV7-9,TRBJ1-1,CASRWDPGAEAFF
TRBV6-5,TRBJ1-2,CASGTNNYGYTF
TRBV7-2,TRBJ2-5,CASSLGHGAQYF
TRBV10-3,TRBJ2-2,CAISEPGQGYTGELFF
TRBV6-6,TRBJ1-6,CASMQGQGDSPLHF
TRBV7-6,TRBJ2-2,CASSLFLVGNTGELFF
TRBV4-3,TRBJ1-2,CASSQEPHHPNYGYTF
TRBV6-2/TRBV6-3,TRBJ2-7,CASSSRTGVSYEQYF
TRBV11-3,TRBJ2-2,CASSTGTANTGELFF
TRBV28,TRBJ1-2,CASSFDGAFYGYTF
TRBV18,TRBJ2-7,CASSAGLAGEQYF
TRBV2,TRBJ2-6,CASRGIGTSRSGANVLTF
TRBV19,TRBJ1-3,CASSLLGQGATFSIYF
TRBV11-3,TRBJ2-3,CASSLVTAGTQYF
TRBV29-1,TRBJ1-2,CSARDLDGYTF
TRBV28,TRBJ1-2,CASSPAGDTYGYTF
TRBV6-5,TRBJ1-2,CASSRDGDGYTF
TRBV24-1,TRBJ1-5,CATSDFVGQPQHF
TRBV11-1,TRBJ2-5,CASSLAHTQETQYF
TRBV5-1,TRBJ1-4,CASSSGPNNEKLFF